This T cell receptor (beta chain) appears in the sequencing data of a study of CD8 T cells in ankylosing spondylitis. Notes on the study in general: Enrichment of disease-linked clones was reportedly significant in matched ankylosing spondylitis synovial fluid. A motif in TCR beta, a set of roughly 8 highly homologous variants, appeared characteristic of ankylosing spondylitis blood.

Regarding this clonotype: Its target is not known.

Each CDR3 protein is one row after TCRdb ran MiXCR on the 5' RACE reads. The data hold 150,000 to 200,000 distinct CDR3 sequences, with 9.5% to 15% observed a single time. Germline values: CDR1 SEHNR, CDR2 FQNEAQ (reference sequence). Trimming cost V 5 bases and J 2 bases, with 12 bases left between them. This CDR3 comprises 14 residues. Input material: blood, either unsorted or a sorted T cell fraction (not recorded which). The V gene is TRBV7-9, the J gene TRBJ1-2; D perhaps matches TRBD1 (5 bases). This clonotype originated in a male donor with ankylosing spondylitis or in good health (not recorded which). CDR3 bases: TGTGCCAGCAGCCTGGGACCGGAGAACTATGGCTACACCTTC. It yields the protein CASSLGPENYGYTF.